Given below is one T cell receptor beta chain in context. No antigen is known for it. No qualities accompany the bases; no much larger clone lies one base away. The trial excluded patients who had a history of autoimmune disease or were on systemic immunosuppression. Peripheral blood for TCR sequencing was collected from all dose cohorts at baseline, on cycle 4 day 1, and on cycle 7 day 1. Samples were obtained from an open-label, multicenter, first-in-human phase I dose-escalation trial of ivuxolimab. Adults with locally advanced or metastatic melanoma, renal cell carcinoma, hepatocellular carcinoma or head and neck squamous cell carcinoma were enrolled in the trial. Before TCR sequencing, CD4+ and CD8+ T cells were separately sorted from peripheral blood. After removal of 8 bases from V and 5 bases from J, the junction retains 8 bases not matched to a gene. The germline V gene yields SGHAT for CDR1 and FQNNGV for CDR2. The CDR3 goes from the cysteine to the phenylalanine over 15 residues. The DNA shown is the 45-base CDR3, in frame from base 1.

This sample is drawn from a study of OX40 agonist ivuxolimab in advanced cancers. Broadly, across the study: The costimulatory receptor OX40 (CD134) was targeted by ivuxolimab, a fully human IgG2 agonistic monoclonal antibody. Intravenous ivuxolimab was administered to patients every 2 weeks at six dose levels: 0.01, 0.1, 0.3, 1.5, 3 and 10 mg/kg. Partial responses occurred in three dose-escalation patients, of whom one had hepatocellular carcinoma and two had cutaneous melanoma. Peripheral TCRbeta sequencing was intended to test whether TCR sequence diversity was altered and clonal T-cell expansion was caused by ivuxolimab. The paper describes the monotherapy dose-escalation part (N of about 52 patients) of the phase I trial of ivuxolimab. Of the 50 to 55 patients in dose escalation, about 20 had hepatocellular carcinoma, some 15 had melanoma, 9 had renal cell carcinoma and 9 had head and neck cancer. Prior anti-PD-1, anti-PD-L1 or anti-CTLA-4 therapy was permitted, and 40% of dose-escalation patients had received checkpoint inhibitors. The dose-escalation cohort was over 70% male with a mean age of approximately 60 years, ranging from roughly 20 to 80. General conclusions and limits of the study: At doses of 0.1 to 3.0 mg/kg, clonal expansion of both CD4+ and CD8+ blood T cells was observed from baseline to week 6. In the 0.1-3.0 mg/kg groups, partial responders were among the patients with the lowest normalized peripheral clonal expansion, particularly in CD8+ T cells. On average, CD8+ T cells showed more expanded clones than CD4+ T cells after ivuxolimab. Which antigens the clonally expanded peripheral T cells were specific for was not determined. Low levels of normalized T-cell clonal expansion were also seen in some patients who did not respond.

Genomic DNA was extracted from sorted cells for sequencing of the TCRbeta CDR3 region. The immunoSEQ Assay was used for sequencing of TCRbeta CDR3 regions. Drawn from immuneACCESS, this table holds only the in-frame rearrangements with V and J called that TCRdb kept. Clones are partly lost; checked studies trace under half to an unresolved V gene and leave the rest unexplained. In all, the sample holds about 11,000 clones, and 86% of those were seen once. The ten largest clones take up around 29% of the sample. Material: CD4+ or CD8+ T cells sorted from blood, obtained in a trial of the OX40 agonist ivuxolimab. The V gene is TRBV11-2 and the J gene is TRBJ2-5, with TRBD2 identical over 13 junction bases. The sequence was collected from an adult with an advanced solid tumor such as melanoma, head and neck, liver or kidney cancer. CDR3 protein: CASSRTSGRRETQYF. The sequenced DNA is TGTGCCAGCTCCCGGACTAGCGGGAGACGGGAGACCCAGTACTTC.